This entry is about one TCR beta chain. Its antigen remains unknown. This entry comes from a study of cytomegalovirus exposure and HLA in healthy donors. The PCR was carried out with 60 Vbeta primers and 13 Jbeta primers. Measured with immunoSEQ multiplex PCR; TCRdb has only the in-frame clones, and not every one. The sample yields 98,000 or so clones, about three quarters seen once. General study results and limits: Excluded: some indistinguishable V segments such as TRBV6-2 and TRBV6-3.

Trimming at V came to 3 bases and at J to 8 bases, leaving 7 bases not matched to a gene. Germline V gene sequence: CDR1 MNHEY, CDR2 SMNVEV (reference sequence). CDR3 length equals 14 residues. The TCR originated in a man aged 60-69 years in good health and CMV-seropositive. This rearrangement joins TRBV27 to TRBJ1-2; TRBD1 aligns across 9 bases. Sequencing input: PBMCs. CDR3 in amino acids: CASSFGQGLEGYTF. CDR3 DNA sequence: TGTGCCAGCAGTTTTGGACAGGGGCTAGAAGGCTACACCTTC.